What follows describes a single T cell receptor beta chain. Its antigen is still unknown. Measured with immunoSEQ multiplex PCR; TCRdb has only the in-frame clones, and not every one. In the table there are 70,000 or so clones, around 86% of which are singletons. CDR3 length equals 11 residues. Germline-derived CDR1 and CDR2 are SQVTM and ANQGSEA. V lost 7 bases and J 1 base, leaving 7 bases between the germline ends. The data derive from a study of T cell responses to AZD1222 COVID-19 vaccine. Study-wide background: Researchers grouped second doses given at about 4 or about 12 weeks into one pool.

General study points: Donors, mostly white British, included more females; clonal diversity was possibly underestimated.

The clonotype originates from an adult in good health. The chain is built from TRBV29-1 and TRBJ1-2; D is undetermined. The material was peripheral blood, obtained on day 0 of AZD1222 vaccination. CDR3 amino acids: CSAQINYGYTF. The CDR3 DNA is TGCAGCGCTCAGATTAACTATGGCTACACCTTC.